The next 19 T cell receptor beta chains were all read from a single sample in a study of blood T cell repertoires in COVID-19. Libraries were prepared by immunoSEQ multiplex PCR; TCRdb keeps only in-frame clonotypes and omits some of them. This table holds tens of thousands of clones, around 88% found once. The sample comprised peripheral blood. These receptor sequences come from a man aged 80 or over with COVID-19, enrolled during active disease.

V is TRBV4-2 and J is TRBJ1-2; D possibly corresponds to TRBD1 (5 bases). CDR1 and CDR2 from the germline V gene are LGHNA and YNFKEQ. V was clipped by 0 bases and J by 7 bases, with 15 bases between them. This CDR3 comprises 15 residues. In DNA form, the CDR3 reads TGTGCCAGCAGCCAAGAGGTGGGAGGGGCGCTTGGCTACACCTTC. Its translation: CASSQEVGGALGYTF.

The V gene is TRBV5-6, the J gene TRBJ1-3, with D maybe TRBD1 (5 bases). The V end was cut by 1 base, the J end by 2 bases, with 10 bases between. This CDR3 has 15 residues. The germline V gene has CDR1 SGHDT and CDR2 YYEEEE. Here the CDR3 DNA reads TGTGCCAGCAGCTTGATCTCAGGGACTGGAAACACCATATATTTT. Protein product: CASSLISGTGNTIYF.

The V gene is TRBV7-9, the J gene TRBJ2-2, with D possibly matching TRBD2 (6 bases). The CDR3 extends over 15 amino acids. V lost 1 base and J lost 3, with 9 bases in between. CDR1 and CDR2 from the germline V gene are SEHNR and FQNEAQ (reference sequence). The CDR3 reads CASSLGDFYTGELFF. The CDR3 DNA reads TGTGCCAGCAGCTTAGGGGACTTCTACACCGGGGAGCTGTTTTTT.

V usage is TRBV11-3 and J usage is TRBJ1-2; TRBD1 matches at 8 bases. Germline V gives CDR1 SGHNT, CDR2 YENEEA. CDR3 length: 15 amino acids. V gave up 6 bases and J gave up 2 bases; unmatched junction bases: 8. The CDR3: CASSSGQGRNYGYTF. The DNA for the CDR3 is TGTGCCAGCAGTTCCGGACAGGGCCGGAACTATGGCTACACCTTC.

This clone appeared a single time. The V call is TRBV4-2, the J call TRBJ2-7, with TRBD1 identical over 8 bases. V was pared by 0 bases and J by 4 bases, with 8 bases of the junction left unmatched. Germline loops: CDR1 LGHNA, CDR2 YNFKEQ. CDR3 length equals 16 residues. CDR3 sequence reads: CASSQDLTGDRYEQYF. The CDR3 DNA follows: TGTGCCAGCAGCCAAGACCTGACAGGGGACCGTTACGAGCAGTACTTC.

The V gene is TRBV15, the J gene TRBJ2-2; 9 nucleotides align to TRBD2. CDR3 length: 18 residues. The germline V gene encodes CDR1 LNHNV and CDR2 YYDKDF (reference sequence). Trimming took 0 bases from V and 5 from J; bases not matched to a gene: 10. The DNA for the CDR3 is TGTGCCACCAGCAGAGATGAAGGGACAGCGGGGGGAACCGGGGAGCTGTTTTTT. This codes for CATSRDEGTAGGTGELFF.

The chain combines TRBV3-1 (or the pseudogene TRBV3-2) with TRBJ2-6; 8 nucleotides match TRBD1. The CDR3 consists of 16 residues. Looked up from germline, CDR1 is LGHDT and CDR2 is YNNKEL (reference sequence). V lost 2 bases, J lost 1 base, and 1 base stayed unmatched. The CDR3 here is CASSQRTGSGANVLTF. The CDR3 region has the DNA TGTGCCAGCAGCCAACGGACAGGGTCTGGGGCCAACGTCCTGACTTTC.

The chain has TRBV19 and TRBJ1-5, with D unresolved. V was clipped by 4 bases and J by 4 bases, with 14 bases between them. Germline CDR1 LNHDA, CDR2 SQIVND (reference sequence). CDR3 length: 15 amino acids. CDR3 amino acids: CASSTPRHPNQPQHF. The CDR3 DNA sequence: TGTGCCAGTAGTACCCCCCGACATCCGAATCAGCCCCAGCATTTT. Filled out from reference TRBV19 and TRBJ1-5, the complete variable domain reads DGGITQSPKYLFRKEGQNVTLSCEQNLNHDAMYWYRQDPGQGLRLIYYSQIVNDFQKGDIAEGYSVSREKKESFPLTVTSAQKNPTAFYLCASSTPRHPNQPQHFGDGTRLSIL.

The V call is TRBV5-1, the J call TRBJ1-2; 7 positions agree with TRBD1. CDR1 SGHRS and CDR2 YFSETQ come from the germline V gene. V shed 7 bases, J shed 4 bases, and the junction held 10 bases outside the gene matches. The CDR3 is 14 residues long. In DNA form, the CDR3 reads TGCGCCAGCGGAGATCGACAGGGACCCTATGGCTACACCTTC. This sequence encodes CASGDRQGPYGYTF.

V usage is TRBV5-1 and J usage is TRBJ1-5; 10 bases match TRBD1. Germline values: CDR1 SGHRS, CDR2 YFSETQ. This CDR3 has 12 amino acids. The V and J ends lost 3 bases and 16 bases, in that order; junction bases with no gene match: 7. The CDR3 DNA follows: TGCGCCAGCAGCTCTGGGACAGGGGAGGTACATTTT. Protein product: CASSSGTGEVHF. The variable domain in full, with the rest retrieved from reference TRBV5-1 and TRBJ1-5, is KAGVTQTPRYLIKTRGQQVTLSCSPISGHRSVSWYQQTPGQGLQFLFEYFSETQRNKGNFPGRFSGRQFSNSRSEMNVSTLELGDSALYLCASSSGTGEVHFGDGTRLSIL.

V usage is TRBV24-1 and J usage is TRBJ1-1; tentatively, D is TRBD1 (5 bases). The V gene's germline CDR1 is KGHDR and CDR2 SFDVKD. Trimming shortened V by 4 bases and J by 7 bases, and 12 bases separated the two germline ends. The CDR3 spans 13 residues. The CDR3 protein is CATSDPWRGEAFF. In DNA form, the CDR3 reads TGTGCCACCAGTGACCCATGGAGGGGTGAAGCTTTCTTT.

The chain employs TRBV5-1 and TRBJ2-2; 8 bases align to TRBD2. The CDR3 is 14 amino acids. Per the germline V gene, CDR1 is SGHRS and CDR2 is YFSETQ. Losses at the gene ends were 7 bases for V and 2 bases for J; bases not matched to a gene: 4. CDR3 residues: CASERGGNTGELFF. CDR3 nucleotide sequence: TGCGCCAGCGAACGGGGGGGAAACACCGGGGAGCTGTTTTTT.

The chain has TRBV2 and TRBJ1-5; D ambiguous. The V end lost 6 bases, the J end lost 1 base, and 7 bases lay between the germline ends. Germline V gene data show CDR1 as SNHLY and CDR2 as FYNNEI. The CDR3 runs to 13 residues. The CDR3 here is CASRFESNQPQHF. The CDR3 region has the DNA TGTGCCAGCAGATTTGAGAGCAATCAGCCCCAGCATTTT.

The chain couples TRBV4-2 to TRBJ2-7, with 9 bases lining up with TRBD1. The germline V gene has CDR1 LGHNA and CDR2 YNFKEQ. The CDR3 loop spans 15 amino acids. V trimming: 5 bases; J trimming: 5 bases; junction bases outside the gene matches: 10. The CDR3 DNA sequence: TGTGCCAGCAGCTACTACCCGGGACAGGGAGACGAGCAGTACTTC. Residues: CASSYYPGQGDEQYF.

This chain uses TRBV3-1 (or the pseudogene TRBV3-2) with TRBJ2-1, with D possibly being TRBD2 (6 bases). V shed 4 bases and J shed 16 bases, with 17 bases lying between them. The germline gives CDR1 LGHDT, CDR2 YNNKEL (reference sequence). This CDR3 comprises 12 residues. For the CDR3, the DNA is TGTGCCAGCAGCCCCCAGGCGGGGTCATTATTCTTC. Amino acid sequence: CASSPQAGSLFF.

The rearrangement links TRBV4-3 to TRBJ2-1; 10 bases match TRBD2. The CDR3 sequence is 16 residues long. Germline V gives CDR1 LGHNA, CDR2 YSLEER. V lost 4 bases, J lost 8 bases, and 11 bases stayed unmatched. CDR3 nucleotide sequence: TGCGCCAGCAGCCGAGGGAGCGGGGGGGCCTCGTATGAGCAGTTCTTC. Protein product: CASSRGSGGASYEQFF.

CDR3 bases: TGTGCCAGCAGCCGCGCCTATAATTCACCCCTCCACTTT. Translating it yields CASSRAYNSPLHF. The rearrangement joins TRBV6-2 or TRBV6-3 to TRBJ1-6, with D hard to call. Germline V gene data show CDR1 as MNHEY and CDR2 as SVGEGT. V dropped 6 bases and J dropped 2 bases, with 5 bases sitting between them. This CDR3 has 13 residues.

The chain uses TRBV5-4 and TRBJ2-4; 9 nucleotides align to TRBD1. V lost 4 bases to trimming and J lost 8 bases; unmatched junction nucleotides: 13. Looked up from germline, CDR1 is SGHNT and CDR2 is YYREEE (reference sequence). This CDR3 contains 16 residues. CDR3 sequence: CASSPRPGTGSDIQYF. DNA of the CDR3: TGTGCCAGCAGCCCACGTCCCGGGACAGGGTCGGACATTCAGTACTTC.

The V call is TRBV18, the J call TRBJ1-2; 8 bases agree with TRBD1. CDR3 length equals 16 residues. From germline, CDR1 is KGHSH and CDR2 LQKENI. The junction had 10 bases not matched to a gene; V was cut back by 2 bases and J by 5 bases. The CDR3, as DNA: TGTGCCAGCTCACCAACCGCGACAGGGGTCTCTTATGGCTACACCTTC. It translates to CASSPTATGVSYGYTF.